This record looks at one T cell receptor (beta chain) sequence and its context. Per the study methods: Reference gene primer amplification yielded estimated nucleated cell counts. The repertoire was sequenced with immunoSEQ multiplex PCR; TCRdb's copy has only in-frame clones and lacks some. V and J calls plus clone size are reproduced from that table; the DNA served to infer D and trimming. Of about 200,000 clones in the sample, about nine tenths were seen once. This entry is derived from a study of blood T cell repertoires in COVID-19. Study at large: Acute-phase and convalescent COVID-19 samples originated in the United States, Italy and Spain. Sources were T cells, B-cell-depleted T cells, or PBMCs; the material itself was cDNA or gDNA.

V was clipped by 7 bases and J by 0 bases, with 10 bases between them. CDR3 length: 14 amino acids. Germline lookup yields CDR1 LNHDA and CDR2 SQIVND (reference sequence). The sequence was obtained from a man aged 45-65 years with acute or convalescent COVID-19. The sequenced sample consisted of peripheral blood. The chain carries TRBV19 and TRBJ1-3; no firm D call. The CDR3 reads CASKGGVSGNTIYF. The CDR3 nucleotides read TGTGCCAGTAAGGGCGGGGTCTCTGGAAACACCATATATTTT.